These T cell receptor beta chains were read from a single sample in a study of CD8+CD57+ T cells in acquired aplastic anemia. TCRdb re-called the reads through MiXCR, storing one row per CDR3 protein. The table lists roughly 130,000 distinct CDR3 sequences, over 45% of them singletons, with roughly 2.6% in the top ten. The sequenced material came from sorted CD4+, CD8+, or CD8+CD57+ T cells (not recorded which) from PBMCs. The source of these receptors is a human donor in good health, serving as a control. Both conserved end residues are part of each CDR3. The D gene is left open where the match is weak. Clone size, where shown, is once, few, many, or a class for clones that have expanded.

DNA: TGTGCCAGCAGCCGGATAAATACAGGGCACCATGGCTACACCTTC
CDR3: CASSRINTGHHGYTF
J: TRBJ1-2
V: TRBV7-8
size: once
D: .

DNA: TGCGCCAGCAGCTGGACCTCCGGGCCGGCGGGCGAGCAGTACTTC
CDR3: CASSWTSGPAGEQYF
J: TRBJ2-7
V: TRBV5-1
size: .
D: .

DNA: TGCAGCGTTGTACGGCAGGAGAACACTGAAGCTTTCTTT
CDR3: CSVVRQENTEAFF
J: TRBJ1-1
V: TRBV29-1
size: .
D: .

DNA: TGCAGTGCCAGAATAGGACCTTCGAACACCGGGGAGCTGTTTTTT
CDR3: CSARIGPSNTGELFF
J: TRBJ2-2
V: TRBV20-1
size: .
D: .

DNA: TGTGCCAGCAGTCCCGGGGTTACTGGCTACACCTTC
CDR3: CASSPGVTGYTF
J: TRBJ1-2
V: TRBV6-2/TRBV6-3
size: many
D: .

DNA: TGTGCCAGCAGCTCAAGAAGGAGGGCGGCAACGAACACCGGGGAGCTGTTTTTT
CDR3: CASSSRRRAATNTGELFF
J: TRBJ2-2
V: TRBV11-1
size: many
D: .

DNA: TGTGCCAGCAGTGAATGGCAGGCTTCGGGTAGAAATTCACCCCTCCACTTT
CDR3: CASSEWQASGRNSPLHF
J: TRBJ1-6
V: TRBV25-1
size: medium-sized
D: .

DNA: TGTGCCAGCCGGGGGGAGCACAATGAGCAGTCCTTC
CDR3: CASRGEHNEQSF
J: TRBJ2-1
V: TRBV9
size: .
D: TRBD2

DNA: TGTGCCAGCAGGCTTAATGGGGGATATGGCTACACCTTC
CDR3: CASRLNGGYGYTF
J: TRBJ1-2
V: TRBV27
size: many
D: .

DNA: TGTGCCAGCAGTCCAGGGGGGCGGTCGAACACTGAAGCTTTCTTT
CDR3: CASSPGGRSNTEAFF
J: TRBJ1-1
V: TRBV6-1
size: many
D: TRBD1

DNA: TGCAGCGTTGAAAGGGACAGGGGTGCGGACTACGAGCAGTACTTC
CDR3: CSVERDRGADYEQYF
J: TRBJ2-7
V: TRBV29-1
size: .
D: TRBD1

DNA: TGTGCCAGCAGCCAGACTAGCGGTGAGCAGTTCTTC
CDR3: CASSQTSGEQFF
J: TRBJ2-1
V: TRBV7-9
size: .
D: TRBD2

DNA: TGTGCCAGCAGCCCATTAGCGGGAGGTCAAAGCAATGAGCAGTTCTTC
CDR3: CASSPLAGGQSNEQFF
J: TRBJ2-1
V: TRBV7-3
size: .
D: TRBD2

DNA: TGCAGCGTTGACGGGACAGGGGAGTACCCCTACGAGCAGTACTTC
CDR3: CSVDGTGEYPYEQYF
J: TRBJ2-7
V: TRBV29-1
size: .
D: TRBD1

DNA: TGTGCCAGTAGTATAGAAGCACGGGGAAGGGGCTATGGCTACACCTTC
CDR3: CASSIEARGRGYGYTF
J: TRBJ1-2
V: TRBV19
size: many
D: .

DNA: TGTGCCTGGAGCCGGGACAGCTACGAGCAGTACTTC
CDR3: CAWSRDSYEQYF
J: TRBJ2-7
V: TRBV30
size: many
D: TRBD1

DNA: TGTGCCAGCAGTGTGTCTAGCGGGGGTGTCCCGTTCCACGAGCAGTACTTC
CDR3: CASSVSSGGVPFHEQYF
J: TRBJ2-7
V: TRBV12-3/TRBV12-4
size: many
D: TRBD2